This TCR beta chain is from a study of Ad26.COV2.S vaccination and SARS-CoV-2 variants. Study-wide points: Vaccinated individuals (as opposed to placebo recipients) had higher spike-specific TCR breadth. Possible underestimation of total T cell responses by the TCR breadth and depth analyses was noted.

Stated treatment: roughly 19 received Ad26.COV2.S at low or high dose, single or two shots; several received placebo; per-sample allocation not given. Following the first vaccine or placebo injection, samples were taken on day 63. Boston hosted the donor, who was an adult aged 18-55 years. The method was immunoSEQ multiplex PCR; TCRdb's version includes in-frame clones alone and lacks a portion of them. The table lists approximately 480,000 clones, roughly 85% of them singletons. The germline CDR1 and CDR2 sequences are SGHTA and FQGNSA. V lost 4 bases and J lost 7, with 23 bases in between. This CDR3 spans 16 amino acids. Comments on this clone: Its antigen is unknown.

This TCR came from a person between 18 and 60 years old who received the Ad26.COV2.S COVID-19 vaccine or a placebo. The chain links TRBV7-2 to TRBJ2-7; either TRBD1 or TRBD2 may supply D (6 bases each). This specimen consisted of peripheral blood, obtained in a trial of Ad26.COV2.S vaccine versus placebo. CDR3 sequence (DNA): TGTGCCAGCAGCTCGTTTACAGGGCTCCCGGCGGGGGAGCAGTACTTC. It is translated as CASSSFTGLPAGEQYF.